These 17 T cell receptor beta chains were sequenced from one sample in a study of regulatory T cells in long-lasting Graves disease. Both iRepertoire HTBI primers and Arm-PCR of CDR3 regions were used to build the TCR beta libraries. Each CDR3 protein gets one entry after TCRdb re-called the multiplex PCR reads with MiXCR. The sample shows 550,000 or so distinct CDR3 sequences, 12% of them seen only once. Regarding time point: newly diagnosed GD, antithyroid drugs for less than 3 months. From PBMCs, RNA was extracted and then used to make the TCR library. The sample was also reused in another study, on T cells in Graves' hyperthyroidism and ophthalmopathy.

This material consisted of peripheral blood mononuclear cells (PBMCs), taken at new diagnosis, from a patient treated with antithyroid drugs. The origin of the receptors is a woman in her 30s with Graves disease.

There are many counts of this clonotype. One end of the junction fails to match germline, which may point to a read error. The gene calls are TRBV5-6 and TRBJ1-1; D uncertain. From germline, CDR1 is SGHDT and CDR2 YYEEEE. This CDR3 has 12 amino acids. The CDR3 is CASSYQNTEAFF. In nucleotides, the CDR3 is TGTGCCAGCAGCTACCAGAACACTGAAGCTTTTTTT.

The sample holds many counts of this clonotype. The V and J genes are TRBV7-9 and TRBJ2-1; possible D gene TRBD2, 6 bases. CDR1 is SEHNR, CDR2 FQNEAQ, per germline (reference sequence). The CDR3 is 15 residues long. The ends were cut back, 7 bases at V and 6 bases at J, with 19 bases in the middle. The CDR3 coding sequence is TGTGCCAGCACACACGGGGGAGGTAACATCAATGAGCAGTTCTTC. Its protein is CASTHGGGNINEQFF.

Only a few counts were recorded for this clonotype. The rearrangement joins TRBV28 to TRBJ1-3; D is unresolved. This CDR3 has 14 amino acids. The germline CDR1 and CDR2 sequences are MDHEN and SYDVKM. Between the trimmed V and J ends, which lost 3 bases and 1 base, there was a span of 7 bases. The CDR3 reads CASSLDYSGNTIYF. CDR3 DNA sequence: TGTGCCAGCAGTTTGGATTATTCTGGAAACACCATATATTTT.

This clonotype was detected many times. CDR3 coding DNA: TGCAGTGCTAGCCGGGACAGCTACACTGAAGCTTTCTTT. This gives the protein CSASRDSYTEAFF. This sequence joins TRBV20-1 and TRBJ1-1, with 7 nucleotides matching TRBD1. The CDR3 sequence is 13 residues long. Germline loops: CDR1 DFQATT, CDR2 SNEGSKA (reference sequence). V lost 3 bases to trimming and J lost 3 bases; unmatched junction nucleotides: 4.

This clonotype turned up a few times. The chain uses TRBV5-1 and TRBJ1-2, with D uncertain. Germline V gene lookup returns CDR1 SGHRS and CDR2 YFSETQ. The V and J ends lost 0 bases and 5 bases respectively, with 14 bases between them. This CDR3 has 15 residues. CDR3: CASSLDGFSGYGYTF. DNA of the CDR3: TGCGCCAGCAGCTTGGATGGGTTCTCGGGGTATGGCTACACCTTC.

The CDR3 region has the DNA TGTGCCAGTACCCAACCTAGGGGGACTGAAGCTTTCTTT. This translates into CASTQPRGTEAFF. The V and J genes are TRBV19 and TRBJ1-1; maybe TRBD1 (6 bases). The CDR3 contains 13 residues. Germline V gene lookup returns CDR1 LNHDA and CDR2 SQIVND (reference sequence). The V gene lost 7 bases and the J gene lost 5 bases, with 14 bases spanning the gap. Full variable domain (remainder filled in from reference TRBV19 and TRBJ1-1): DGGITQSPKYLFRKEGQNVTLSCEQNLNHDAMYWYRQDPGQGLRLIYYSQIVNDFQKGDIAEGYSVSREKKESFPLTVTSAQKNPTAFYLCASTQPRGTEAFFGQGTRLTVV.

In its sample, this clonotype was seen many times. The J gene is TRBJ2-1, the V gene TRBV28, with D unclear. Looked up from germline, CDR1 is MDHEN and CDR2 is SYDVKM. The CDR3 is 14 amino acids. Trimming cost V 3 bases and J 10 bases, with 16 bases left between them. CDR3 residues: CASSFQYGPGEQFF. CDR3 DNA sequence: TGTGCCAGCAGTTTTCAGTACGGACCCGGGGAGCAGTTCTTC.

The chain combines TRBV20-1 with TRBJ1-4, with D unclear. Deletions cut 6 bases from V and 12 bases from J, with 14 bases between. CDR1 is DFQATT and CDR2 is SNEGSKA in the germline V gene (reference sequence). The CDR3 totals 11 residues. The CDR3 sequence: CSAPSWGQLFF. In DNA, the CDR3 is TGCAGTGCCCCCAGCTGGGGTCAACTGTTTTTT.

This clonotype was detected many times. This chain links TRBV18 with TRBJ1-4, with 7 bases identical to TRBD1. Per germline, CDR1 KGHSH and CDR2 LQKENI. The CDR3 totals 17 residues. V dropped 0 bases and J dropped 8; count of bases not matched to a gene: 12. CDR3 nucleotide sequence: TGTGCCAGCTCACCACCCTACAGGGGTTGGCGGAGGGAAAAACTGTTTTTT. Translation gives CASSPPYRGWRREKLFF.

This clonotype has ten or more counts. The chain combines TRBV28 with TRBJ1-6; D perhaps matches TRBD1 (5 bases). Germline V gene lookup returns CDR1 MDHEN and CDR2 SYDVKM. Trimming took off 3 bases at V and 9 bases at J, with 12 bases between the two ends. There are 14 residues in the CDR3. In DNA, the CDR3 is TGTGCCAGCAGTTTGGGCAGGGTGGGTTCACCCCTCCACTTT. It is translated as CASSLGRVGSPLHF. The whole variable domain, filled in from reference TRBV28 and TRBJ1-6, reads DVKVTQSSRYLVKRTGEKVFLECVQDMDHENMFWYRQDPGLGLRLIYFSYDVKMKEKGDIPEGYSVSREKKERFSLILESASTNQTSMYLCASSLGRVGSPLHFGNGTRLTVT.

This clonotype was detected a few times. V is TRBV28 and J is TRBJ2-7; a weak D match, TRBD1 (5 bases). Between the trimmed V and J ends, which lost 5 bases and 5 bases, there was a span of 16 bases. CDR3 size: 14 residues. CDR1 and CDR2 from the germline V gene are MDHEN and SYDVKM. CDR3 sequence (DNA): TGTGCCAGCAGTCCCGTAACAGGAATCCACGAGCAGTACTTC. This gives the protein CASSPVTGIHEQYF. The variable domain in full, completed from reference TRBV28 and TRBJ2-7, reads DVKVTQSSRYLVKRTGEKVFLECVQDMDHENMFWYRQDPGLGLRLIYFSYDVKMKEKGDIPEGYSVSREKKERFSLILESASTNQTSMYLCASSPVTGIHEQYFGPGTRLTVT.

Ten or more counts support this clonotype. Here the CDR3 reads CASSRRQGASNEQFF. For the CDR3, the DNA is TGTGCCAGCAGCAGGAGACAGGGGGCGTCTAATGAGCAGTTCTTC. The chain joins TRBV12-3 or TRBV12-4 to TRBJ2-1; 10 nucleotides match TRBD1. This CDR3 contains 15 residues. J lost 7 bases, V lost 6 bases, and 9 bases had no gene match.

This clonotype came up many times. The conserved phenylalanine or tryptophan normally closing the CDR3 is absent here, so this likely arose from a read error. The limits of the CDR3 on the DNA are not certain, so only TCRdb's listed CDR3 is given. This chain joins TRBV5-6 and TRBJ1-1; the table names TRBD1, a call not compared with the DNA. The CDR3 is made up of 12 amino acids, end residues included. In germline, CDR1 is SGHDT, CDR2 YYEEEE. CDR3 residues: CASSLGQGSLLV.

This clonotype was seen many times. J is TRBJ2-7 and V is TRBV6-1; no reliable D call. In germline, CDR1 is MNHNS, CDR2 SASEGT. The V gene lost 4 bases and the J gene lost 9 bases, with 13 bases spanning the gap. CDR3 length equals 12 residues. The CDR3 region is CASSASLLGQYF. The CDR3 nucleotides read TGTGCCAGCAGTGCTTCTCTTCTAGGGCAGTACTTC.

This clonotype appeared many times. The rearrangement uses TRBV30 and TRBJ2-1; D may be TRBD1 or TRBD2 (5 bases each). Trimming pared 2 bases from V and 4 bases from J, leaving 9 bases between. From germline, CDR1 is GTSNPN and CDR2 SVGIG (reference sequence). This CDR3 has 13 amino acids. The DNA of the CDR3 is TGTGCCTGGAGTACCGGGGCTTACAATGAGCAGTTCTTC. This gives the protein CAWSTGAYNEQFF.

This clonotype was detected ten times or more. The rearrangement uses TRBV29-1 and TRBJ1-2; perhaps TRBD1 as D (6 bases). This CDR3 is 12 amino acids long. V dropped 6 bases and J dropped 6 bases, with 14 bases sitting between them. Germline-derived CDR1 and CDR2 are SQVTM and ANQGSEA. CDR3: CSVGGGAHGYTF. The CDR3 DNA sequence: TGCAGCGTGGGGGGGGGGGCTCATGGCTACACCTTC.

The sample holds many counts of this clonotype. The V gene is TRBV11-2, the J gene TRBJ2-4; D may be TRBD1 (5 bases). The germline V and J ends were trimmed by 5 bases and 0 bases, with 20 bases remaining between them. CDR3 length equals 18 residues. The germline CDR1 and CDR2 sequences are SGHAT and FQNNGV. The CDR3 nucleotides read TGTGCCAGCAGCCCTCGCGGCAGGGCCCCGCTAGCCAAAAACATTCAGTACTTC. Protein: CASSPRGRAPLAKNIQYF.